This T cell receptor (beta chain) is drawn from a study of cytomegalovirus exposure and HLA in healthy donors. The CDR3 is 15 residues long. CDR1 and CDR2 (germline): MNHNS, SASEGT. V lost 6 bases and J lost 5; bases outside the gene matches: 10. PCR employed 60 Vbeta and 13 Jbeta primers. Profiled with immunoSEQ multiplex PCR; TCRdb holds only in-frame clones, not every one. The table shows 150,000 or so clones, with about three quarters occurring only once. The sequencing sample was made of PBMCs. This clonotype originated in a female donor in good health and CMV-seronegative. The chain links TRBV6-1 to TRBJ2-5; 9 bases align to TRBD2. CDR3 loop: CASSPRGGVRETQYF. The DNA of the CDR3 is TGTGCCAGCAGCCCCCGCGGGGGGGTTCGGGAGACCCAGTACTTC.